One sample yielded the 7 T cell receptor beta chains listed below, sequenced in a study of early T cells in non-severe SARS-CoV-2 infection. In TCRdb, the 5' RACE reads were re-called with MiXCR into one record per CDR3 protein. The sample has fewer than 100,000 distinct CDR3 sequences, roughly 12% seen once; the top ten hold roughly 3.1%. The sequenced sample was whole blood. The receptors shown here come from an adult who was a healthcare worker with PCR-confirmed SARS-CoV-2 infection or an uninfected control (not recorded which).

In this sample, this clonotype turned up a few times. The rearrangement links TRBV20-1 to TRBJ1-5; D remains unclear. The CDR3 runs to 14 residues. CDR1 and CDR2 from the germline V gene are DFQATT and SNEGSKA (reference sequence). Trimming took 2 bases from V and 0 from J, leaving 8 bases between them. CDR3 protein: CSARSVISNQPQHF. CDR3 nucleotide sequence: TGCAGTGCTAGATCCGTTATTAGCAATCAGCCCCAGCATTTT.

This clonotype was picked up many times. CDR3 nucleotide sequence: TGTGCCAGCAGCGTAGTACGGCTAGAATACGAGCAGTACTTC. Translation: CASSVVRLEYEQYF. The chain joins TRBV9 to TRBJ2-7; D is undetermined. Germline V lookup: CDR1 SGDLS, CDR2 YYNGEE. CDR3 length equals 14 residues. V lost 0 bases, J lost 4 bases, and 11 bases lay in between.

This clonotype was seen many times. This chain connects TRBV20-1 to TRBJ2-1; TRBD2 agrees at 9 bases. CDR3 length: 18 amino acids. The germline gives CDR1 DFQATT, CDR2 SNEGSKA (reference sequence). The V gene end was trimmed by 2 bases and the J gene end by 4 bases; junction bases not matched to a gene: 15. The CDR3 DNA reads TGCAGTGCTAGAACCGCGCTAGCGGGATTGGGGGGTTACAATGAGCAGTTCTTC. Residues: CSARTALAGLGGYNEQFF.

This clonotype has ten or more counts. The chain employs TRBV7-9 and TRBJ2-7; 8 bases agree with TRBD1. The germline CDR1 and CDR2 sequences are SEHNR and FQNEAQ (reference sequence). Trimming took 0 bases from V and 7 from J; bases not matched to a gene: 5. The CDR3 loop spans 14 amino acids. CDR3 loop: CASSLAGTGGEQYF. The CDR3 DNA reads TGTGCCAGCAGCTTAGCGGGTACAGGGGGGGAGCAGTACTTC.

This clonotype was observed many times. The CDR3 DNA is TGCAGCGTTGACGGACTAGCGGGAGGAAATGAGCAGTTCTTC. Residues: CSVDGLAGGNEQFF. The rearrangement joins TRBV29-1 to TRBJ2-1; 14 nucleotides line up with TRBD2. The V and J ends lost 3 bases and 7 bases, in that order; junction bases with no gene match: 2. This CDR3 is built from 14 residues. Germline loops: CDR1 SQVTM, CDR2 ANQGSEA.

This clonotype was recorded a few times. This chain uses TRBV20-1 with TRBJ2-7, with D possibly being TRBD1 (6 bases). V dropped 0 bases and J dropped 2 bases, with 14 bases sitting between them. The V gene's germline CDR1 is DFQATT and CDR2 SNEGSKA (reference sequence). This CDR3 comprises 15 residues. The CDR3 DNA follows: TGCAGTGCTAGAGATCATAGGACAGCTGCCTACGAGCAGTACTTC. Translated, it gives CSARDHRTAAYEQYF.

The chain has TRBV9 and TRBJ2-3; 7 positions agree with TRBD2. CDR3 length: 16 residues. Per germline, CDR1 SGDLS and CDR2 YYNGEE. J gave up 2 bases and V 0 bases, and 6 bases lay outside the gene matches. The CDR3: CASSVGVAGPTDTQYF. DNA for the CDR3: TGTGCCAGCAGCGTAGGGGTAGCGGGTCCCACAGATACGCAGTATTTT. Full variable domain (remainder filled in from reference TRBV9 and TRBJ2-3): DSGVTQTPKHLITATGQRVTLRCSPRSGDLSVYWYQQSLDQGLQFLIQYYNGEERAKGNILERFSAQQFPDLHSELNLSSLELGDSALYFCASSVGVAGPTDTQYFGPGTRLTVL.